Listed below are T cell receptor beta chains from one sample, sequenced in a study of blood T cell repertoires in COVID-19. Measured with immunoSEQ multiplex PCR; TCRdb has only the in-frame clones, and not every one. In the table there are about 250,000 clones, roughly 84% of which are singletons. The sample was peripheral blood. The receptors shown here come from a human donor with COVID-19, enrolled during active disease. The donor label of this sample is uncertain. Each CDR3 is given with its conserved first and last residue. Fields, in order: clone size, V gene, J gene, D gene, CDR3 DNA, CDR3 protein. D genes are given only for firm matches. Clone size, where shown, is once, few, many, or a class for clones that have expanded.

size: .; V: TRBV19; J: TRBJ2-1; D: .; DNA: TGTGCCAGTAGTCCTCGTCAACAGAGCTATGAGCAGTTCTTC; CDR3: CASSPRQQSYEQFF
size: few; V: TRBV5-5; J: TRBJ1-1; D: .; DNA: TGTGCCAGCAGCACCCAGACAGATTTGGGGACTGAAGCTTTCTTT; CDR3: CASSTQTDLGTEAFF
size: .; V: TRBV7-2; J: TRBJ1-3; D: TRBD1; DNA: TGTGCCAGCAGCTCGAGACAGGGCCCAAACACCATATATTTT; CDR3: CASSSRQGPNTIYF
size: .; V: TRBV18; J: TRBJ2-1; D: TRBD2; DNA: TGTGCCAGCTCAGCGCGGACTAGCGGGAGCTCCTACAATGAGCAGTTCTTC; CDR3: CASSARTSGSSYNEQFF
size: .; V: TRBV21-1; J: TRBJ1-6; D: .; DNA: TGTGCCAGCAGTACTTACTCGTCCACAGGGCCCGATAATTCACCCCTCCACTTT; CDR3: CASSTYSSTGPDNSPLHF
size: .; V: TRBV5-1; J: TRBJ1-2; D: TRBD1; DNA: TGCGCCAGCAGCTTGGACGGGACAGGGGGAAATAACTATGGCTACACCTTC; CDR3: CASSLDGTGGNNYGYTF
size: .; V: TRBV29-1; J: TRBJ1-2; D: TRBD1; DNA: TGCAGCGTTGTCCGGACAGGGGATGGCTACACCTTC; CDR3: CSVVRTGDGYTF
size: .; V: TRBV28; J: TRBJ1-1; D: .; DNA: TGTGCCAGCAGTTCCTACCGGGGGACTGAAGCTTTCTTT; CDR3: CASSSYRGTEAFF
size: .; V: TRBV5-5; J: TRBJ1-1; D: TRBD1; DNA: TGTGCCAGCAGCCTCACAGGGGTCACTGAAGCTTTCTTT; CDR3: CASSLTGVTEAFF
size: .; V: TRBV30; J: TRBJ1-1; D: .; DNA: TGTGCCTGGAGTGTTCCCCCCGGGACACCAAACACTGAAGCTTTCTTT; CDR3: CAWSVPPGTPNTEAFF
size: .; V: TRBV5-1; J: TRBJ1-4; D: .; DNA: TGCGCCAGCAGCCCCGACCCAGGGGCGGGTGAAAAACTGTTTTTT; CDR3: CASSPDPGAGEKLFF
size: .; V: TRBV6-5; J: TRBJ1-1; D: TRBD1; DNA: TGTGCCAGCAGTTGGAACAGGGGGCTGAACACTGAAGCTTTCTTT; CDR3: CASSWNRGLNTEAFF
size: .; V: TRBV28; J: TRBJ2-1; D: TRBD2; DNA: TGTGCCAGCAGTACTAGCGGGGTCTCCTACAATGAGCAGTTCTTC; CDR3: CASSTSGVSYNEQFF
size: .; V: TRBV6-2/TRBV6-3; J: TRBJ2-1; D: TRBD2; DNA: TGTGCCAGCAGCCTCCGGGGGGAACACAATGAGCAGTTCTTC; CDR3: CASSLRGEHNEQFF
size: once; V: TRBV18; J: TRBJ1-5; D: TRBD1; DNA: TGTGCCAGCTCACGGGACAGGGGTCGAAATCAGCCCCAGCATTTT; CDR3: CASSRDRGRNQPQHF
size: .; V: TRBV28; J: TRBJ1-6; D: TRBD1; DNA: TGTGCCAGCATTGAGGGACAGGGTAATTCACCCCTCCACTTT; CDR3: CASIEGQGNSPLHF
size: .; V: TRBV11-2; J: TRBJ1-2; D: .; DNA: TGTGCCAGCAGCCTTCCAGCAGGGTTTGTGGGCTACACCTTC; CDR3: CASSLPAGFVGYTF
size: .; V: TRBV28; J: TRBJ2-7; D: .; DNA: TGTGCCAGCAGTTTATGGTCTGCCGGGGGGCAGTACTTC; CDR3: CASSLWSAGGQYF
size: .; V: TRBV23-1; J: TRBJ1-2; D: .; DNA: TGCGCCAGCAGTCAAATCGGGTGTGGAGCCCCGAAGATTTATGGCTACACCTTC; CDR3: CASSQIGCGAPKIYGYTF
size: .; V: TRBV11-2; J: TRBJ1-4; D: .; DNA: TGTGCCAGCAGCTTGGCACAGACTAATGAAAAACTGTTTTTT; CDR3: CASSLAQTNEKLFF
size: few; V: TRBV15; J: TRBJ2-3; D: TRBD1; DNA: TGTGCCACCAGCAGCGGTCGTTGGACAGGCGTTACAAGGGATACGCAGTATTTT; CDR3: CATSSGRWTGVTRDTQYF
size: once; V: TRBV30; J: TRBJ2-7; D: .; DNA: TGTGCCTGGAGTGCGGGTCCCGAGCAGTACTTC; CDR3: CAWSAGPEQYF
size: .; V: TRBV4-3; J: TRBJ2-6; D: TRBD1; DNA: TGCGCCAGCAGTCTTGGGACAGGAAGCTCTGGGGCCAACGTCCTGACTTTC; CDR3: CASSLGTGSSGANVLTF
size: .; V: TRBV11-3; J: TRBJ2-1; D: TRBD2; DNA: TGTGCCAGCAGCACTGGACTAGCGGGAAACAAAGAGCAGTTCTTC; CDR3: CASSTGLAGNKEQFF
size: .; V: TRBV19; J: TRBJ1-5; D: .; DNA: TGTGCCAGTCATCAGGGTGGGGGGACTCAGCCCCAGCATTTT; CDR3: CASHQGGGTQPQHF
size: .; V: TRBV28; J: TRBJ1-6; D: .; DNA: TGTGCCAGCAGTTCACAGCCCGAGAATTCACCCCTCCACTTT; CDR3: CASSSQPENSPLHF
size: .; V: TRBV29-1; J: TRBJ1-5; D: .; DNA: TGCAGCGTCCGGGATGGGGGGGAGGAACAGCCCCAGCATTTT; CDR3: CSVRDGGEEQPQHF